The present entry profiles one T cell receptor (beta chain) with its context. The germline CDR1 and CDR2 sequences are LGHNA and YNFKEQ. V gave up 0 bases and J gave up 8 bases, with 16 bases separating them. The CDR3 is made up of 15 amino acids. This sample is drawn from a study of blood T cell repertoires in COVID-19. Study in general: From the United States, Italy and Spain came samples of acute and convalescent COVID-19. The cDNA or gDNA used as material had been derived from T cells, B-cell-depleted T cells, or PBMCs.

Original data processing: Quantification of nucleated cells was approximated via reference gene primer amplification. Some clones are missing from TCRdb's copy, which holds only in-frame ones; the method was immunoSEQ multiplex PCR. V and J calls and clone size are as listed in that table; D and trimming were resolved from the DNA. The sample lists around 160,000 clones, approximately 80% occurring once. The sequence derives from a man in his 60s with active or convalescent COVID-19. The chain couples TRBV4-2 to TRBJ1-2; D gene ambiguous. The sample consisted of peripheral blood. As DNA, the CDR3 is TGTGCCAGCAGCCAAGATAGAGGCGGCCCTCCAGGCTACACCTTC. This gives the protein CASSQDRGGPPGYTF.